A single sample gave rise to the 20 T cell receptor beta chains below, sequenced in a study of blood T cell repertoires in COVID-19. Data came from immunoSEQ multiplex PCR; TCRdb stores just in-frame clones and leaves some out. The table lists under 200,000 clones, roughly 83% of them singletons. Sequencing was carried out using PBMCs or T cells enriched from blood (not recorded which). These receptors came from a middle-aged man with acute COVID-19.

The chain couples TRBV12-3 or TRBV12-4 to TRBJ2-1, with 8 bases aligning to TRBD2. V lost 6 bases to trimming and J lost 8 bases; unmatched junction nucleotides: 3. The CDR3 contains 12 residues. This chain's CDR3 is CASSRLAYEQFF. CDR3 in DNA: TGTGCCAGCAGCCGACTAGCGTATGAGCAGTTCTTC.

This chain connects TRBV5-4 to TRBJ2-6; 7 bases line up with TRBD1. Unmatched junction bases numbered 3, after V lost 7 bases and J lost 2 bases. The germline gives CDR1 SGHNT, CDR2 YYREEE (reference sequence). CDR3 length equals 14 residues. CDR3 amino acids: CASSDRAGANVLTF. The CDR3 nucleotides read TGTGCCAGCTCAGACAGGGCTGGGGCCAACGTCCTGACTTTC.

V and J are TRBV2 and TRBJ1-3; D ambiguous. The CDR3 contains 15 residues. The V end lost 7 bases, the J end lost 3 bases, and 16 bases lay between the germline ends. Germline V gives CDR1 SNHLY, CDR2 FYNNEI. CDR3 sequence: CASTIDISRGNTIYF. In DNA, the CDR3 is TGTGCCAGCACTATCGATATTTCTCGTGGAAACACCATATATTTT.

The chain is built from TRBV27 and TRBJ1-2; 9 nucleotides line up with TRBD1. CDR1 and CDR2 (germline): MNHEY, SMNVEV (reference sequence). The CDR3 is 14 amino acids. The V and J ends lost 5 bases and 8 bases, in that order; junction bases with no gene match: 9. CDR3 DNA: TGTGCCAGCAGTCCACAGGGGGCGATCGGGGGCTACACCTTC. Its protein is CASSPQGAIGGYTF.

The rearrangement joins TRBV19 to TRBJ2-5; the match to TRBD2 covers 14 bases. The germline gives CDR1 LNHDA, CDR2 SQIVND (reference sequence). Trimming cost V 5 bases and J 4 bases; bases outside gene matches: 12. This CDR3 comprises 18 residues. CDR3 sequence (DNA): TGTGCCAGTAGTGTAGCCGGGACTAGCGGGAGACGGGGAGAGACCCAGTACTTC. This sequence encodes CASSVAGTSGRRGETQYF. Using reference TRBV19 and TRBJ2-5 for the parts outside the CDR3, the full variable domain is DGGITQSPKYLFRKEGQNVTLSCEQNLNHDAMYWYRQDPGQGLRLIYYSQIVNDFQKGDIAEGYSVSREKKESFPLTVTSAQKNPTAFYLCASSVAGTSGRRGETQYFGPGTRLLVL.

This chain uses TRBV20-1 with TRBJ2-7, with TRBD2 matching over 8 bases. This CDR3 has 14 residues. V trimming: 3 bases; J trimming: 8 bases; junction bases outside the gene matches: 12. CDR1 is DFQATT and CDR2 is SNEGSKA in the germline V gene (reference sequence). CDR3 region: CSASGGREAQKQYF. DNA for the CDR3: TGCAGTGCTAGTGGAGGGCGGGAGGCTCAGAAGCAGTACTTC.

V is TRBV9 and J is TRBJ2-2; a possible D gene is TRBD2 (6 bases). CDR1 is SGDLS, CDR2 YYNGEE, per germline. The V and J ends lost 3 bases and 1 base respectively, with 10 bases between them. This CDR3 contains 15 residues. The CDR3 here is CASSGAGGNTGELFF. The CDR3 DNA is TGTGCCAGCAGCGGGGCCGGGGGGAACACCGGGGAGCTGTTTTTT.

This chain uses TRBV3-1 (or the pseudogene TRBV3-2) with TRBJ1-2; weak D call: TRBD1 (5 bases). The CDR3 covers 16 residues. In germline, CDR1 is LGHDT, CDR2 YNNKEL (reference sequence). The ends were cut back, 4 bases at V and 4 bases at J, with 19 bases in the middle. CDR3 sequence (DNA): TGTGCCAGCAGCCCGCTAGGAGGGGAACGCGGCTATGGCTACACCTTC. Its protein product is CASSPLGGERGYGYTF.

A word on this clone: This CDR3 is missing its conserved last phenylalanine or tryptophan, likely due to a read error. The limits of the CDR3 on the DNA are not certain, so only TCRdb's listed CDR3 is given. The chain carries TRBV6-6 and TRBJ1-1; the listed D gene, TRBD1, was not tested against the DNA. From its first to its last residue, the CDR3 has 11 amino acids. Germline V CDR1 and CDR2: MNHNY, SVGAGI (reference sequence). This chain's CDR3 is CASRTGTAFRY.

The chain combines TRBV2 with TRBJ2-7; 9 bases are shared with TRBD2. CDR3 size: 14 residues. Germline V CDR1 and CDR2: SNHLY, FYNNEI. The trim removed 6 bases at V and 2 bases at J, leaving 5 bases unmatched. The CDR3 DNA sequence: TGTGCCAGCAGGGGCGGGAGGGGACCCTACGAGCAGTACTTC. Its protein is CASRGGRGPYEQYF.

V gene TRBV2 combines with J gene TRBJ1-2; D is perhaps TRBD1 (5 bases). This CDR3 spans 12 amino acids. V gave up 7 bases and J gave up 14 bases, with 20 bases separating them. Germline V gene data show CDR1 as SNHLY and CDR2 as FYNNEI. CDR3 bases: TGTGCCAGCACTTACAGGCGGGAGGGAGCGACCTTC. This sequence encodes CASTYRREGATF.

Here the CDR3 reads CASTSDPGYGYTF. CDR3 nucleotides: TGTGCCAGTACCTCGGACCCGGGGTATGGCTACACCTTC. The chain uses TRBV19 and TRBJ1-2; D is unresolved. The CDR3 covers 13 residues. Trimming removed 7 bases at V and 5 bases at J, with 14 bases between. Germline V gene data show CDR1 as LNHDA and CDR2 as SQIVND (reference sequence).

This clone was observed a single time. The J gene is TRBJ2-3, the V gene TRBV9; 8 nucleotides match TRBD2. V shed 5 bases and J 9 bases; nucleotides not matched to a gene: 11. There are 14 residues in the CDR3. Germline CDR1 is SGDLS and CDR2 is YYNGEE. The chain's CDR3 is CASSREGVEGTQYF. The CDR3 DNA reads TGTGCCAGCAGTCGGGAGGGAGTTGAAGGGACGCAGTATTTT.

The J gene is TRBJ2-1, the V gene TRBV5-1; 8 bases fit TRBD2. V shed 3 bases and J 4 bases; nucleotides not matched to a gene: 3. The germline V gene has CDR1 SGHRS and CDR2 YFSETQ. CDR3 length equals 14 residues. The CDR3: CASSWGTSYNEQFF. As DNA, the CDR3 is TGCGCCAGCAGCTGGGGGACTAGTTACAATGAGCAGTTCTTC.

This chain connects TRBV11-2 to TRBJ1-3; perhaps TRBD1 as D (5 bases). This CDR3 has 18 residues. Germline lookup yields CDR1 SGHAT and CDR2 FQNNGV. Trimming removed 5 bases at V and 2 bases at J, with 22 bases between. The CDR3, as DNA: TGTGCCAGCAGCCCCTCGACCCTACAGGCTTCAGCTGGAAACACCATATATTTT. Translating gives CASSPSTLQASAGNTIYF.

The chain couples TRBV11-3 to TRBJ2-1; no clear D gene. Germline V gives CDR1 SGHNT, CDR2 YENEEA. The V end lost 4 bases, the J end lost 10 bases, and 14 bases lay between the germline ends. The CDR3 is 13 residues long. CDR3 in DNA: TGTGCCAGCAGCTCTCCTACCGACGGGGAGCAGTTCTTC. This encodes CASSSPTDGEQFF.

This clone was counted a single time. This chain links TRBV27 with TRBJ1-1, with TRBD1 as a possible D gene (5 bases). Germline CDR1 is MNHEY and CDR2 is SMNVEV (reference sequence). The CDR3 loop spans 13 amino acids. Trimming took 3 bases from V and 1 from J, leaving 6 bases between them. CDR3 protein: CASSFRGNTEAFF. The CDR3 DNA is TGTGCCAGCAGTTTTAGGGGGAACACTGAAGCTTTCTTT.

CDR3 protein: CASSQVGELDEAFF. DNA of the CDR3: TGTGCCAGCAGCCAAGTGGGCGAGTTAGATGAAGCTTTCTTT. The V gene is TRBV4-2, the J gene TRBJ1-1, with D unclear. Germline loops: CDR1 LGHNA, CDR2 YNFKEQ. CDR3 length: 14 amino acids. Trimming took 1 base from V and 7 from J, leaving 13 bases between them.

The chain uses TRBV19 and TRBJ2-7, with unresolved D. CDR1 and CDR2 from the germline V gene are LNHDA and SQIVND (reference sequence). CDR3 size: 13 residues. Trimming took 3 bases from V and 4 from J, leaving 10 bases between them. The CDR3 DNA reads TGTGCCAGTAGTATCGCGCATTTATACGAGCAGTACTTC. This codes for CASSIAHLYEQYF.

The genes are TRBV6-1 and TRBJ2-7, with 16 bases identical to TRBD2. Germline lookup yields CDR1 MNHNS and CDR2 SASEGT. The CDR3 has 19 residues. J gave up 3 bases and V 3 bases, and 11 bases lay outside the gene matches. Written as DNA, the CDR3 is TGTGCCAGCAGTGATACCCGGGGGACTAGCGGGAGGGGACGCTACGAGCAGTACTTC. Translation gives CASSDTRGTSGRGRYEQYF.